This record concerns one T cell receptor (beta chain) sequence. Data came from immunoSEQ multiplex PCR; TCRdb stores just in-frame clones and leaves some out. Of several thousand clones listed, roughly four fifths are singletons. Germline CDR1 and CDR2: MDHEN and SYDVKM. The CDR3 extends over 15 amino acids. This record belongs to a study of follicular helper T cells after annual influenza vaccination. Time point here: 2015-2016 season, 7 days after influenza vaccination. The J gene is TRBJ1-1, the V gene TRBV28; 12 bases map to TRBD1. This receptor was taken from an adult who received the influenza vaccine. This material consisted of CXCR5+ CD38- circulating T follicular helper cells from blood, taken 7 days after influenza vaccination. Sample subset: circulating Tfh, non-naive CD4+CXCR5+PD-1+ (ICOS+CD38+ or ICOS-CD38-). CDR3 nucleotides: TGTGCAGCTACGGGACAGGGGGCTATGAACACTGAAGCTTTCTTT. It encodes CAATGQGAMNTEAFF.